This is a list of T cell receptor beta chains from one sample in a study of post-analysis software for immune sequencing data. TCRdb reprocessed the PCR reads via MiXCR and lists one record per CDR3 protein. This table has roughly 540,000 distinct CDR3 sequences, approximately 31% appearing once. The sequenced sample consisted of blood. All receptors come from a girl aged 2 to 17 with multiple sclerosis. The conserved cysteine and the conserved F or W are not part of the CDR3 here. Rows give clone size only sometimes, using once, few, many, or a class for an expanded clone.

>14|TRBV7-3|few|TRBJ2-5
ASSLTGRGYGETQY
>15|TRBV6-5|.|.
ASSYTASSHLMGTQY
>10|TRBV12-3/TRBV12-4|few|TRBJ1-5
ASSLVKRPQH
>11|TRBV29-1|.|TRBJ1-4
SAALGDVEKLF
>9|TRBV5-1|.|TRBJ1-6
ASSLNSPLH
>12|TRBV7-8|few|TRBJ2-7
ASSGTAFPYEQY
>12|TRBV4-1|.|TRBJ2-3
ASSQDPTGYTQY
>15|TRBV7-8|.|TRBJ2-1
ASSQGQGVIMGDEQF
>12|TRBV4-1|many|TRBJ2-4
ASSPVEAKNIQY
>13|TRBV5-6|.|TRBJ2-1
ASSLAPEVYNEQF
>14|TRBV19|.|TRBJ1-1
ASSILQGKLNTEAF
>12|TRBV29-1|few|TRBJ2-7
SVDKGGEAAEQY
>10|TRBV2|.|TRBJ1-2
ASSGSGAGYT
>14|TRBV20-1|few|TRBJ1-1
SARDPLGVGNTEAF
>13|TRBV7-9|.|TRBJ1-2
ASSRGQGGPYGYT
>11|TRBV15|once|TRBJ2-3
ATASRGTDTQY
>11|TRBV10-3|.|TRBJ2-3
AISTSVTDTQY
>11|TRBV19|few|TRBJ1-5
ASTNGQNQPQH
>13|TRBV12-3/TRBV12-4|.|TRBJ2-2
ASTPGGGASGELF
>14|TRBV6-6|.|TRBJ2-2
ASSYAGQGGTGELF
>13|TRBV7-2|few|TRBJ2-7
ASSLAPDSGNEQY
>13|TRBV7-9|few|TRBJ1-6
ASSSGTVHNSPLH